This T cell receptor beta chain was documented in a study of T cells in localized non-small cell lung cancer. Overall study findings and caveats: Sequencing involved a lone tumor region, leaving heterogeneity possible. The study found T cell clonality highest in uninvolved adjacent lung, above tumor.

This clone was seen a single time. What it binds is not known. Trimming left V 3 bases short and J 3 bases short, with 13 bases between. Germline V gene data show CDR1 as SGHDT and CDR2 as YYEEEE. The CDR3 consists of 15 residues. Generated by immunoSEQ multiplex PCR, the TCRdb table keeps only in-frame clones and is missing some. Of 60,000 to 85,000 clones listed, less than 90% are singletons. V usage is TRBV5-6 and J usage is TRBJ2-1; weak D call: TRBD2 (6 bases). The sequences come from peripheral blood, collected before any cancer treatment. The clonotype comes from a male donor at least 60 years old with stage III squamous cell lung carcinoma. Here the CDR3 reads CASSSLAGFYNEQFF. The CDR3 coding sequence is TGTGCCAGCAGCTCCTTGGCGGGATTCTACAATGAGCAGTTCTTC.